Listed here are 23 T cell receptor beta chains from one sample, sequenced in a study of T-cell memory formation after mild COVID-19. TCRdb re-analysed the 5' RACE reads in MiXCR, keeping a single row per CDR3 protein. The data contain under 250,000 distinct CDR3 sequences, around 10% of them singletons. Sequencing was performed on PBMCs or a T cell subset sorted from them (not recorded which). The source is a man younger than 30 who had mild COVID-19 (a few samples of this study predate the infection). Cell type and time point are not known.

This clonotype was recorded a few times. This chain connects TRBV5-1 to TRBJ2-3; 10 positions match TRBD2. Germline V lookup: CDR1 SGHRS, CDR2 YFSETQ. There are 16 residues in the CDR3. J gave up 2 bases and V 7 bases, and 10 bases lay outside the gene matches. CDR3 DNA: TGCGCCAGCGCCAAAGCACTAGCGGGGAACACAGATACGCAGTATTTT. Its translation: CASAKALAGNTDTQYF.

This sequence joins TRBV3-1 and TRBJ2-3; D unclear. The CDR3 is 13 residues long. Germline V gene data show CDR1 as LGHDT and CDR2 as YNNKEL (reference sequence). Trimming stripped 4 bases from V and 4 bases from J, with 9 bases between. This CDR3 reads CASSPNLPDTQYF. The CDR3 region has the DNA TGTGCCAGCAGCCCTAATCTCCCAGATACGCAGTATTTT.

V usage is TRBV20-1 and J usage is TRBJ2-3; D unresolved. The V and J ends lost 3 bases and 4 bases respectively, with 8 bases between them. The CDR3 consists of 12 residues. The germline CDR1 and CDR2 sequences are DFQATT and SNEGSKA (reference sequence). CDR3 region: CSASSPADTQYF. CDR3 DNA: TGCAGTGCTAGCTCCCCGGCAGATACGCAGTATTTT.

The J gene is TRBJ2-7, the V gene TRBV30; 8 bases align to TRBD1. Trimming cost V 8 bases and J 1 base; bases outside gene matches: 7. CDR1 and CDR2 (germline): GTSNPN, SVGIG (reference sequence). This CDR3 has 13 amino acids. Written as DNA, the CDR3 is TGTGCCGCAGGGGGCGGTGGGTCCTACGAGCAGTACTTC. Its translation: CAAGGGGSYEQYF.

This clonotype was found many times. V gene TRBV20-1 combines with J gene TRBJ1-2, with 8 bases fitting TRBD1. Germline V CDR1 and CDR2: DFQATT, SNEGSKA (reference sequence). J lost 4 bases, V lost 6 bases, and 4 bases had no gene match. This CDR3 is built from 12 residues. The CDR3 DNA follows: TGCAGTGCAACCGACAGGGGCTATGGCTACACCTTC. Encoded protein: CSATDRGYGYTF.

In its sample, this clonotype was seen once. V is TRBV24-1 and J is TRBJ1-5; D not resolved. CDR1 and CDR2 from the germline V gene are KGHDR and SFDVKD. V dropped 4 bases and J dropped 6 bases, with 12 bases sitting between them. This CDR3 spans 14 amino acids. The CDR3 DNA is TGTGCCACCAGTGACTCGCGACGGGGTCAGCCCCAGCATTTT. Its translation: CATSDSRRGQPQHF.

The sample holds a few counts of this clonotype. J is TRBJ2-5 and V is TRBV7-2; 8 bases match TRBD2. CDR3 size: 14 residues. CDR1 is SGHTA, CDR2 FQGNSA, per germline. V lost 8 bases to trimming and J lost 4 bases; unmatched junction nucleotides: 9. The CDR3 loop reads CASRFSGGGETQYF. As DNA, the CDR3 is TGTGCCAGCCGATTCTCGGGGGGGGGAGAGACCCAGTACTTC. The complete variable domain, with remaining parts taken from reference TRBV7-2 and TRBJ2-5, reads GAGVSQSPSNKVTEKGKDVELRCDPISGHTALYWYRQSLGQGLEFLIYFQGNSAPDKSGLPSDRFSAERTGGSVSTLTIQRTQQEDSAVYLCASRFSGGGETQYFGPGTRLLVL.

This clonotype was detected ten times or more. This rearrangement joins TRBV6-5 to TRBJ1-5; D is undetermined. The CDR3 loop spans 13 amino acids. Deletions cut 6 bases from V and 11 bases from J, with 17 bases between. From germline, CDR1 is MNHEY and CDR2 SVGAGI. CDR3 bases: TGTGCCAGCAGAAATATTGAGGGAGAGACCCAGCATTTT. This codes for CASRNIEGETQHF.

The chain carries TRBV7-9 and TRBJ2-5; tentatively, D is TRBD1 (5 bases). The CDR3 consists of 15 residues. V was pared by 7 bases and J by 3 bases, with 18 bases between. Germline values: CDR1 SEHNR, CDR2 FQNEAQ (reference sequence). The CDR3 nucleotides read TGTGCCAGCACCCACCCTAACAAGGGGAAAGAGACCCAGTACTTC. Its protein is CASTHPNKGKETQYF.

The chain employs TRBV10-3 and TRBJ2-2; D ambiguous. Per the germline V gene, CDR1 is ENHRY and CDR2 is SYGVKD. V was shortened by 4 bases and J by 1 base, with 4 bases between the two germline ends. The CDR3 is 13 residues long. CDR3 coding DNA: TGTGCCATCAGTGGCGGGAACACCGGGGAGCTGTTTTTT. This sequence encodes CAISGGNTGELFF.

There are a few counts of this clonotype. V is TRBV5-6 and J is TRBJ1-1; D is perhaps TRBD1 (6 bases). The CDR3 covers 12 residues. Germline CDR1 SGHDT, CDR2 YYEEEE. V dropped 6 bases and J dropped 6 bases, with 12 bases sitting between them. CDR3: CASTKTGPEAFF. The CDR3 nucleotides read TGTGCCAGCACCAAGACAGGCCCTGAAGCTTTCTTT.

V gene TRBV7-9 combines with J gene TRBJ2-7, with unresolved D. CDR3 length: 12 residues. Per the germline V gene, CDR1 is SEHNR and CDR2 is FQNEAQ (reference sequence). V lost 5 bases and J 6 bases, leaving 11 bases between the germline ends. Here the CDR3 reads CASSLWVGEQYV. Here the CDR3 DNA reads TGTGCCAGCAGCCTTTGGGTCGGCGAGCAGTACGTC.

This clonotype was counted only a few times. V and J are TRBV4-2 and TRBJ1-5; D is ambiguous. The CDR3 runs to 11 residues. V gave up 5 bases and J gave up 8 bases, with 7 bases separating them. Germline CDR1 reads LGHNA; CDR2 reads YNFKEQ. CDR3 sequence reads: CASSGRKPQHF. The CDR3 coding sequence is TGTGCCAGCAGCGGAAGGAAGCCCCAGCATTTT.

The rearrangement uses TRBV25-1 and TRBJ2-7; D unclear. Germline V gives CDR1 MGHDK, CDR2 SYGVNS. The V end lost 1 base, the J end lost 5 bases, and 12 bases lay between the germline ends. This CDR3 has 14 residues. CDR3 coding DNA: TGTGCCAGCAGTGAATGGGTCTCACCCGACGAGCAGTACTTC. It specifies CASSEWVSPDEQYF.

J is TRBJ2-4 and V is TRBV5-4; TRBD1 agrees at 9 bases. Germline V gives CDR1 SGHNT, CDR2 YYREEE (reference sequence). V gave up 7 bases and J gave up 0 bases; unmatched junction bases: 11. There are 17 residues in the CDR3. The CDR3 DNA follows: TGTGCCAGCCACGGGACAGGGTGGGACCTAGCCAAAAACATTCAGTACTTC. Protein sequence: CASHGTGWDLAKNIQYF.

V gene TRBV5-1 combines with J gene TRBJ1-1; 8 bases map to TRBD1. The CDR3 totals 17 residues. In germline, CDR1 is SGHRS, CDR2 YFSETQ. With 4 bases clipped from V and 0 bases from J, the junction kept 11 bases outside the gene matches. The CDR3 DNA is TGCGCCAGCAGCAGGACAGGGATGGGGAATATGAACACTGAAGCTTTCTTT. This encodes CASSRTGMGNMNTEAFF.

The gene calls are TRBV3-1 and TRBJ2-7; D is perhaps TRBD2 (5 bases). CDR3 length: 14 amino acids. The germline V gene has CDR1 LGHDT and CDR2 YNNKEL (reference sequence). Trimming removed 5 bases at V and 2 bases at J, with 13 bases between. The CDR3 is CASSFSGSTYEQYF. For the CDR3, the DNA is TGTGCCAGCAGCTTCTCGGGATCCACCTACGAGCAGTACTTC.

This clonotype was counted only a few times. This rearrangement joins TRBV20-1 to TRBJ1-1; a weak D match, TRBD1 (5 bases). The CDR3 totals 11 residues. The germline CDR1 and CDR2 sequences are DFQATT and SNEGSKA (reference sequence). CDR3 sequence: CRGEDNTEAFF. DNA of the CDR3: TGCAGGGGGGAGGATAACACTGAAGCTTTCTTT.

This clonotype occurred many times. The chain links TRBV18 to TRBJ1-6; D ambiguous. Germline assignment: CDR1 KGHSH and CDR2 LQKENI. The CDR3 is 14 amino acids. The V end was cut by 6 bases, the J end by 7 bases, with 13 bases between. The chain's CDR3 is CASSSASTNSPLHF. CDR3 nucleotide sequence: TGTGCCAGCTCGAGTGCGTCTACCAATTCACCCCTCCACTTT.

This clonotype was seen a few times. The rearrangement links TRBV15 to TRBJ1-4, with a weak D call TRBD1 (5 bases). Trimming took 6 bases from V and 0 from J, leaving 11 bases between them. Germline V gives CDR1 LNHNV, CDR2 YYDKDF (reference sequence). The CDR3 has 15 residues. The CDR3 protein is CATSNRLATNEKLFF. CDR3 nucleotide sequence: TGTGCCACCAGTAACAGGCTAGCAACTAATGAAAAACTGTTTTTT.

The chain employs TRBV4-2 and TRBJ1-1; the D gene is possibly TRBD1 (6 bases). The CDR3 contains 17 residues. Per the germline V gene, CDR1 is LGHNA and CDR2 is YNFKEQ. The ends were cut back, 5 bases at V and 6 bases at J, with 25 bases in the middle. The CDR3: CASSDGWGAGPDPEAFF. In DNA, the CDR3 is TGTGCCAGCAGCGACGGCTGGGGGGCTGGTCCGGACCCTGAAGCTTTCTTT.

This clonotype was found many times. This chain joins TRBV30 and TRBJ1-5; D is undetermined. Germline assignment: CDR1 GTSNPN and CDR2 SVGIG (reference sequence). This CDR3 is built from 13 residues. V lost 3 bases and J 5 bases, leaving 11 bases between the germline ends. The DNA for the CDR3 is TGTGCCTGGAGAGGCAGCGACTATCAGCCCCAGCATTTT. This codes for CAWRGSDYQPQHF.

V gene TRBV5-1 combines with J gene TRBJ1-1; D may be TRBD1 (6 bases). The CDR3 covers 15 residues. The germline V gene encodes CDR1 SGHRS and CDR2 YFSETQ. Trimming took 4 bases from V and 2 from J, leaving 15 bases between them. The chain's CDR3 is CASSLRAGQNTEAFF. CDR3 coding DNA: TGCGCCAGCAGCCTCCGGGCGGGACAAAACACTGAAGCTTTCTTT.